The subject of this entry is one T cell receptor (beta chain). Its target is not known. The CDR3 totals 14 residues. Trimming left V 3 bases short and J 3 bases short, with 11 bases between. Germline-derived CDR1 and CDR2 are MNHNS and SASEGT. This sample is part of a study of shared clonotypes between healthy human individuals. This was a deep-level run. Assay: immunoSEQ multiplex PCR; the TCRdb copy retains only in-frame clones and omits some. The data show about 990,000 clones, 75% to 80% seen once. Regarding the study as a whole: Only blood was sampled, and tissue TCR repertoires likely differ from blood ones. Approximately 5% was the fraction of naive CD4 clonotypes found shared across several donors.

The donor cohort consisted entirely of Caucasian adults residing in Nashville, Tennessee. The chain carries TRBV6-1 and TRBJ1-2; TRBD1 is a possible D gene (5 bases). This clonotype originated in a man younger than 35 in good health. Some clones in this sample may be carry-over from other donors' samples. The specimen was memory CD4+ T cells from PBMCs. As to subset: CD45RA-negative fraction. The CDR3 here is CASSDQGTYYGYTF. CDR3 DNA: TGTGCCAGCAGTGACCAGGGCACCTACTATGGCTACACCTTC.